The clone carrying this TCR beta chain has a single count. Its target is unknown. Sequencing was preceded by expansion of antigen-specific CD4+ T cells with viral peptide pools in the ViraFEST assay. The culture ran for about 10 days, and then CD4+ T cells were isolated. People in the vaccine group had not been infected with SARS-CoV-2 before, and their nucleocapsid antibodies were negative. Data came from immunoSEQ multiplex PCR; TCRdb stores just in-frame clones and leaves some out. The sample yields tens of thousands of clones, about three quarters seen once. The sample belongs to a study of vaccination effects on CD4 cells after COVID-19. Study overall: Participants were vaccinated with two doses of either the BNT162b2 or mRNA-1273 vaccine. The study's findings and limits: After vaccination of healthy people, only 1 of 255 vaccine-induced clones cross-reacted with common cold coronaviruses. In the late period after vaccination, infection- and vaccine-induced clones contracted markedly.

Germline V gene data show CDR1 as ENHRY and CDR2 as SYGVKD. Trimming removed 4 bases from V and 2 bases from J, with 8 bases in between. There are 13 residues in the CDR3. This chain joins TRBV10-3 and TRBJ1-2; no clear D. Here the sequenced sample was CD4+ T cells from PBMCs cultured with SARS-CoV-2 spike peptides, taken before COVID-19 vaccination. The sequence came from a human donor who received a COVID-19 vaccine. DNA of the CDR3: TGTGCCATCAGTGTTAAGGACAACTATGGCTACACCTTC. Its protein is CAISVKDNYGYTF.